The source of this TCR beta chain is a study of T cell repertoires in cytomegalovirus infection. Via MiXCR, TCRdb re-called the reads, giving one row per CDR3 protein. The data show hundreds of thousands of distinct CDR3 sequences, roughly 26% seen once. Germline CDR1 is LGHNT and CDR2 is FRNRAP. The CDR3 covers 13 residues. V was clipped by 1 base and J by 11 bases, with 14 bases between them. The gene calls are TRBV12-5 and TRBJ1-1; a weak D match, TRBD1 (5 bases). This receptor was obtained from a human donor in good health (CMV status not recorded). Some clones in this sample may be carry-over from other donors' samples. The sequencing input was CD8+ T cells from PBMCs. CDR3 coding DNA: TGTGCTAGTGGTTTGGGGGGACCCCGGCCGGCTTTCTTT. Protein: CASGLGGPRPAFF.